These T cell receptor beta chains were read from a single sample in a study of radiation and T cells in renal cell carcinoma. Sequenced by immunoSEQ multiplex PCR; TCRdb stores in-frame clones only, minus some. The sample has tens of thousands of clones, 70% to 90% seen once. Sequences were derived from blood, sampled from a patient whose treatment included radiotherapy and nephrectomy. All receptors derive from a man aged 45-65 years with renal cell carcinoma. Both conserved end residues are part of each CDR3. D genes are given only for firm matches. Some rows have no size entry. The others give once, few or many, or a class for an expanded clone.

>.|TRBJ2-1|TRBV10-3|TRBD2
CAIGTSGANEQFF
TGTGCCATAGGGACTAGCGGGGCAAATGAGCAGTTCTTC
>.|TRBJ2-5|TRBV11-2|.
CASSLGSGEWVAQYF
TGTGCCAGCAGCTTAGGAAGCGGCGAATGGGTGGCCCAGTACTTC
>few|TRBJ1-1|TRBV7-2|.
CASSPPSTEAFF
TGTGCCAGCAGCCCCCCGAGCACTGAAGCTTTCTTT
>few|TRBJ1-2|TRBV10-3|TRBD1
CAISADRGDGYTF
TGTGCCATCAGTGCGGACAGGGGGGATGGCTACACCTTC
>once|TRBJ1-1|TRBV28|.
CASSFPQGKNTEAFF
TGTGCCAGCAGCTTCCCGCAGGGAAAAAACACTGAAGCTTTCTTT
>.|TRBJ1-1|TRBV5-1|TRBD1
CASSLGQGFSGNTEAFF
TGCGCCAGCAGCTTGGGACAGGGGTTTTCAGGGAACACTGAAGCTTTCTTT
>once|TRBJ2-2|TRBV5-4|.
CASSLESRTGELFF
TGTGCCAGCAGCTTGGAAAGTCGCACCGGGGAGCTGTTTTTT
>.|TRBJ1-2|TRBV10-3|TRBD1
CAISEGTGGLYGYTF
TGTGCCATCAGTGAGGGGACAGGGGGCTTGTATGGCTACACCTTC
>.|TRBJ2-7|TRBV5-1|.
CASSYGGAGYEQYF
TGCGCCAGCAGCTATGGAGGGGCCGGCTACGAGCAGTACTTC
>.|TRBJ2-7|TRBV6-5|.
CAVLPGGGSYEQYF
TGTGCCGTGCTACCTGGGGGTGGCTCCTACGAGCAGTACTTC
>.|TRBJ1-1|TRBV27|.
CASSVGGSEAFF
TGTGCCAGCAGCGTCGGGGGATCTGAAGCTTTCTTT
>.|TRBJ1-3|TRBV9|.
CASSGAGSGNTIYF
TGTGCCAGCAGCGGAGCAGGGTCTGGAAACACCATATATTTT
>few|TRBJ1-6|TRBV5-5|.
CASSMGNGDSPLHF
TGTGCCAGCAGCATGGGGAATGGGGATTCACCCCTCCACTTT
>.|TRBJ2-2|TRBV15|.
CATGRAGTGELFF
TGTGCCACCGGCAGGGCGGGTACCGGGGAGCTGTTTTTT
>.|TRBJ1-1|TRBV5-5|.
CASSRNGVEAFF
TGTGCCAGCAGCCGAAACGGGGTTGAAGCTTTCTTT
>once|TRBJ2-3|TRBV5-4|TRBD2
CASSSSGSTDTQYF
TGTGCCAGCAGCTCTAGCGGTAGCACAGATACGCAGTATTTT
>.|TRBJ2-5|TRBV4-2|TRBD2
CASSPQAGVSRGRETQYF
TGTGCCAGCAGCCCACAAGCGGGTGTTTCGCGGGGGAGAGAGACCCAGTACTTC
>.|TRBJ1-1|TRBV11-2|TRBD1
CASSQRTGSLINTEAFF
TGTGCCAGCAGCCAAAGGACAGGGTCCCTTATCAACACTGAAGCTTTCTTT
>.|TRBJ2-7|TRBV7-2|TRBD1
CASSRDRGYEQYF
TGTGCCAGCAGCCGGGACAGAGGTTACGAGCAGTACTTC
>.|TRBJ1-1|TRBV4-2|.
CASSQGTNTEAFF
TGTGCCAGCAGCCAAGGCACGAACACTGAAGCTTTCTTT
>.|TRBJ1-2|TRBV18|.
CASSPNRVGRYTF
TGTGCCAGCTCACCAAACAGGGTGGGTCGCTACACCTTC
>.|TRBJ2-5|TRBV10-3|TRBD2
CAISASSGRASETQYF
TGTGCCATCAGTGCCTCTAGCGGGAGGGCTTCCGAGACCCAGTACTTC
>.|TRBJ2-3|TRBV21-1|.
CASSKGLPFPDTQYF
TGTGCCAGCAGCAAAGGACTTCCCTTCCCAGATACGCAGTATTTT
>.|TRBJ1-2|TRBV6-5|.
CASSSDARGGYTF
TGTGCCAGCAGTTCCGATGCTCGGGGTGGCTACACCTTC
>.|TRBJ1-5|TRBV19|TRBD1
CASSIPTRTGRGQPQHF
TGTGCCAGTAGTATCCCAACTCGGACAGGGAGGGGGCAGCCCCAGCATTTT
>.|TRBJ1-2|TRBV30|TRBD1
CAWSAQGALYGYTF
TGTGCCTGGAGCGCACAGGGGGCCCTCTATGGCTACACCTTC
>once|TRBJ2-1|TRBV18|TRBD2
CASSPLAGGSVEQFF
TGTGCCAGCTCACCACTAGCGGGAGGATCTGTTGAGCAGTTCTTC